These T cell receptor beta chains were read from a single sample in a study of blood T cell repertoires in COVID-19. Sequenced by immunoSEQ multiplex PCR; TCRdb stores in-frame clones only, minus some. The table records over 300,000 clones, around 87% of them present only once. Sequencing input: peripheral blood. These receptors were obtained from a man aged 18 to 29 with active or convalescent COVID-19. CDR3s include the opening cysteine and the closing phenylalanine or tryptophan. D genes are given only for firm matches. Only some rows state a clone size, as once, few, many or a class for expanded clones.

clone_size d_call j_call v_call cdr3_nt cdr3_aa
- TRBD1 TRBJ2-7 TRBV29-1 TGCAGCGTTCAGACCGACAGGGGCTACGAGCAGTACTTC CSVQTDRGYEQYF
- - TRBJ1-2 TRBV28 TGTGCCAGCAGTTTATACGGCGGAAACTATGGCTACACCTTC CASSLYGGNYGYTF
- TRBD2 TRBJ2-1 TRBV15 TGTGCCACCAGCAGAGAGTTGGGAGGGAGCAATGAGCAGTTCTTC CATSRELGGSNEQFF
once TRBD1 TRBJ1-3 TRBV4-2 TGTGCCAGCAGCCAAGATCGCACAGGGGGCACTGGAAACACCATATATTTT CASSQDRTGGTGNTIYF
- - TRBJ1-5 TRBV7-6 TGTGCCAGCTTTTACAGGGCCGGGGTAGACTGCCATAGCAATCAGCCCCAGCATTTT CASFYRAGVDCHSNQPQHF
- TRBD1 TRBJ1-1 TRBV29-1 TGCAGCGTCCGGGGCAACAGGGGGCGGAACACTGAAGCTTTCTTT CSVRGNRGRNTEAFF
- TRBD1 TRBJ1-2 TRBV27 TGTGCCAGCAGTCTGACAGGGAATGTTAACTATGGCTACACCTTC CASSLTGNVNYGYTF
- - TRBJ2-7 TRBV3-1/TRBV3-2 TGTGCCAGCAGCCGTGTAGACAGTTCCTCCTACGAGCAGTACTTC CASSRVDSSSYEQYF
- TRBD1 TRBJ1-2 TRBV24-1 TGTGCCACCAGTGCAGGGGGCTACTATGGCTACACCTTC CATSAGGYYGYTF
- - TRBJ2-3 TRBV4-2 TGTGCCAGCAGCCAAGAGTCAGGGGCCACAGATACGCAGTATTTT CASSQESGATDTQYF
- TRBD1 TRBJ1-2 TRBV7-2 TGTGCCAGCAGCCCATCAGGGGGCTCTTTGGGCTACACCTTC CASSPSGGSLGYTF
- TRBD1 TRBJ2-7 TRBV6-8 TGTGCCAGCAGTTACTTACGGACAGGGGGCCCCTACGAGCAGTACTTC CASSYLRTGGPYEQYF
once - TRBJ2-5 TRBV28 TGTGCCAGCAGCTACCCAGGGGGGTCGGAGACCCAGTACTTC CASSYPGGSETQYF